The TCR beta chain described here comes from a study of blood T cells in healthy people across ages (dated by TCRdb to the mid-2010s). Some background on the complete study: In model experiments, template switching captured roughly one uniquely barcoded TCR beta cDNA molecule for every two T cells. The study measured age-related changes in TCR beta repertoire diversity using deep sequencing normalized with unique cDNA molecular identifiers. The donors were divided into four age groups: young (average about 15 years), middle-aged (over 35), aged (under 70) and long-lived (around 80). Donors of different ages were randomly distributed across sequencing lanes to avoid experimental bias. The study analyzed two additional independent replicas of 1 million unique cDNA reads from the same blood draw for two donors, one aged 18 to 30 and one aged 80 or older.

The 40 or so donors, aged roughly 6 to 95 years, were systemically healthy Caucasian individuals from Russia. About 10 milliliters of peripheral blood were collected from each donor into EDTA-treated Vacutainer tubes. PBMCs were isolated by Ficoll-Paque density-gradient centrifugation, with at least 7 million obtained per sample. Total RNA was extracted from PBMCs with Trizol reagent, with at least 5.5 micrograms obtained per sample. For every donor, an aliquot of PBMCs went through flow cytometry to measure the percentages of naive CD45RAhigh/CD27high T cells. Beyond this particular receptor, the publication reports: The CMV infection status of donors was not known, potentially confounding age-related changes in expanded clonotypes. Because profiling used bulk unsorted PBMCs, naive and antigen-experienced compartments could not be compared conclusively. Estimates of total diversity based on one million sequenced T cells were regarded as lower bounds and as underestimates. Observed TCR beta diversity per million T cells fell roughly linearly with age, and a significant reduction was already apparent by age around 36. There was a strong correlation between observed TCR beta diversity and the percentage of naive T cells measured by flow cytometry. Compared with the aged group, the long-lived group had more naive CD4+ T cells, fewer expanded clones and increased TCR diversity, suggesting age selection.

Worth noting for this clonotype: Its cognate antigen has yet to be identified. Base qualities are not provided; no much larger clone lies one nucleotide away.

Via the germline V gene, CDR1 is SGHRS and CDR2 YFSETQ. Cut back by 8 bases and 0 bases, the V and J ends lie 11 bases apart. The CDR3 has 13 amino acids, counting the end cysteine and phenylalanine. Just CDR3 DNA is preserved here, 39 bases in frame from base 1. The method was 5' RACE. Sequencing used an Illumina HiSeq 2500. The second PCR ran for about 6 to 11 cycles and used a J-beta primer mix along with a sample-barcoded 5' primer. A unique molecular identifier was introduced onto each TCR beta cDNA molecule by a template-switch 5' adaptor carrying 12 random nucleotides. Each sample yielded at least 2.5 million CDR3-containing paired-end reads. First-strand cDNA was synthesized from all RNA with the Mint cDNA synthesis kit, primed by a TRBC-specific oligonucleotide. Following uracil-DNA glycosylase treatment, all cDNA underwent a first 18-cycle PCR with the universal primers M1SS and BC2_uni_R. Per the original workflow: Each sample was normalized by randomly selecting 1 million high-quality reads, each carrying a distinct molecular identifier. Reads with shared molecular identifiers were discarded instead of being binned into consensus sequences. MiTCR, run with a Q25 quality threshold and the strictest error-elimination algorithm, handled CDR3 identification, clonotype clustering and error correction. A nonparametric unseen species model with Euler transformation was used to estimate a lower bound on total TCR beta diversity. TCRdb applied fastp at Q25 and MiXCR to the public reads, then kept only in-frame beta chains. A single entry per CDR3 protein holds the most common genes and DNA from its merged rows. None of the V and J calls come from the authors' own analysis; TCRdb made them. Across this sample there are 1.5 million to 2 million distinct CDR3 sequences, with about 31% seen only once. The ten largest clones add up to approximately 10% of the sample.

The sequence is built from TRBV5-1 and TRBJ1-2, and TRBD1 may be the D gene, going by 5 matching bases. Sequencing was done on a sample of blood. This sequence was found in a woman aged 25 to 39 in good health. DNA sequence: TGCGCCAGTACCGACAGATCTAACTATGGCTACACCTTC. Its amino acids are CASTDRSNYGYTF.